This passage covers 21 T cell receptor beta chains from one sample sequenced in a study of blood T cell repertoires in COVID-19. Produced via immunoSEQ multiplex PCR; TCRdb's table is partial and in-frame only. The repertoire holds roughly 220,000 clones, with around nine tenths as singletons. The sample comprised PBMCs or T cells enriched from blood (not recorded which). Every receptor here comes from a woman aged 45-65 years with acute COVID-19.

This chain joins TRBV19 and TRBJ2-6; TRBD1 matches 9 bases. Germline V lookup: CDR1 LNHDA, CDR2 SQIVND (reference sequence). V lost 7 bases and J lost 1; bases outside the gene matches: 14. This CDR3 has 19 residues. CDR3 in amino acids: CASTTPRDRGRSGANVLTF. The CDR3 bases are TGTGCCAGTACCACCCCGAGAGACAGGGGGAGGTCTGGGGCCAACGTCCTGACTTTC.

As to this clone: Other DNA sequences in the same sample also yield this CDR3. The chain recombines TRBV5-4 with TRBJ2-7, with D perhaps matching TRBD2 (5 bases). The germline CDR1 and CDR2 sequences are SGHNT and YYREEE (reference sequence). The CDR3 extends over 14 amino acids. The V gene lost 0 bases and the J gene lost 2 bases, with 9 bases spanning the gap. CDR3 protein: CASSLAGNPYEQYF. CDR3 DNA sequence: TGTGCCAGCAGCTTGGCCGGGAACCCCTACGAGCAGTACTTC.

The CDR3 DNA is TGTGCCAGTAGTATATCGGGAACTGGAAACACCATATATTTT. This codes for CASSISGTGNTIYF. J is TRBJ1-3 and V is TRBV19; D gene uncertain. Germline lookup yields CDR1 LNHDA and CDR2 SQIVND (reference sequence). CDR3 length equals 14 residues. The V and J ends lost 2 bases and 2 bases respectively, with 7 bases between them. The full variable domain, in which reference TRBV19 and TRBJ1-3 provide the parts outside the CDR3, is DGGITQSPKYLFRKEGQNVTLSCEQNLNHDAMYWYRQDPGQGLRLIYYSQIVNDFQKGDIAEGYSVSREKKESFPLTVTSAQKNPTAFYLCASSISGTGNTIYFGEGSWLTVV.

This rearrangement joins TRBV9 to TRBJ2-2; TRBD2 aligns across 10 bases. Germline CDR1 is SGDLS and CDR2 is YYNGEE. J was trimmed by 4 bases and V by 2 bases; bases with no gene match: 5. This CDR3 has 16 amino acids. This CDR3 reads CASSVTSGTPTGELFF. Here the CDR3 DNA reads TGTGCCAGCAGCGTTACTAGCGGGACACCCACCGGGGAGCTGTTTTTT. Combining the CDR3 with reference TRBV9 and TRBJ2-2 gives the whole variable domain DSGVTQTPKHLITATGQRVTLRCSPRSGDLSVYWYQQSLDQGLQFLIQYYNGEERAKGNILERFSAQQFPDLHSELNLSSLELGDSALYFCASSVTSGTPTGELFFGEGSRLTVL.

The chain carries TRBV7-3 and TRBJ2-3; 8 nucleotides agree with TRBD2. This CDR3 region has 14 residues. Germline V lookup: CDR1 SGHTA, CDR2 FQGTGA. With 8 bases clipped from V and 4 bases from J, the junction kept 8 bases outside the gene matches. CDR3 residues: CASGNSGTADTQYF. In nucleotides, the CDR3 is TGTGCCAGCGGAAATAGCGGGACCGCAGATACGCAGTATTTT.

This clone was detected a few times. The gene calls are TRBV5-1 and TRBJ1-1, with TRBD1 matching 10 bases. The CDR3 has 15 amino acids. Germline-derived CDR1 and CDR2 are SGHRS and YFSETQ. With V trimmed by 4 bases and J by 7 bases, 10 bases remained unmatched. The CDR3 DNA reads TGCGCCAGCAGCATGACGGGACAGGGGACCTATGAAGCTTTCTTT. It yields the protein CASSMTGQGTYEAFF. Using reference TRBV5-1 and TRBJ1-1 for the parts outside the CDR3, the full variable domain is KAGVTQTPRYLIKTRGQQVTLSCSPISGHRSVSWYQQTPGQGLQFLFEYFSETQRNKGNFPGRFSGRQFSNSRSEMNVSTLELGDSALYLCASSMTGQGTYEAFFGQGTRLTVV.

This clone was detected a few times. This chain joins TRBV5-1 and TRBJ1-1, with D perhaps TRBD1 (6 bases). V dropped 0 bases and J dropped 7 bases, with 10 bases sitting between them. From germline, CDR1 is SGHRS and CDR2 YFSETQ. The CDR3 contains 13 residues. CDR3 coding DNA: TGCGCCAGCAGCTTGGGGACAGCTCATGAAGCTTTCTTT. The encoded protein is CASSLGTAHEAFF.

V is TRBV19 and J is TRBJ1-5, with a possible D match to TRBD1 (6 bases). The germline V gene encodes CDR1 LNHDA and CDR2 SQIVND (reference sequence). Trimming cost V 3 bases and J 3 bases, with 9 bases left between them. This CDR3 contains 14 residues. This CDR3 reads CASSITGYNQPQHF. The CDR3 DNA reads as TGTGCCAGTAGTATCACAGGGTACAATCAGCCCCAGCATTTT.

In this sample, this clone turned up many times. This chain links TRBV7-9 with TRBJ1-5; the D gene is possibly TRBD1 (5 bases). Trimming left V 5 bases short and J 6 bases short, with 8 bases between. Germline CDR1 SEHNR, CDR2 FQNEAQ (reference sequence). This CDR3 has 12 residues. This CDR3 is CASSGGSQPQHF. In DNA, the CDR3 is TGTGCCAGCAGCGGGGGGTCTCAGCCCCAGCATTTT.

This chain uses TRBV5-1 with TRBJ2-2, with TRBD1 identical over 8 bases. The CDR3 is made up of 14 amino acids. In germline, CDR1 is SGHRS, CDR2 YFSETQ. V lost 4 bases to trimming and J lost 5 bases; unmatched junction nucleotides: 4. CDR3 loop: CASSRQGRTGELFF. CDR3 nucleotides: TGCGCCAGCAGCAGACAGGGGAGGACCGGGGAGCTGTTTTTT.

The chain recombines TRBV23-1 with TRBJ2-5; D is unclear. TRBV23-1 is an open reading frame whose function is uncertain. V lost 4 bases and J 2 bases, leaving 17 bases between the germline ends. The CDR3 is 16 residues long. CDR3 region: CASSLNLMANQETQYF. Here the CDR3 DNA reads TGCGCCAGCAGTCTTAACCTTATGGCCAATCAAGAGACCCAGTACTTC.

V is TRBV7-9 and J is TRBJ2-7; 12 bases line up with TRBD2. V was pared by 5 bases and J by 5 bases, with 7 bases of the junction left unmatched. The CDR3 loop spans 15 amino acids. CDR1 and CDR2 (germline): SEHNR, FQNEAQ (reference sequence). CDR3 bases: TGTGCCAGCAGCCCGAGACTAGCGGGAGTTGACGAGCAGTACTTC. Amino acids: CASSPRLAGVDEQYF.

V is TRBV18 and J is TRBJ2-1; D gene ambiguous. Per germline, CDR1 KGHSH and CDR2 LQKENI. The CDR3 contains 14 residues. V dropped 2 bases and J dropped 3 bases, with 8 bases sitting between them. This CDR3 reads CASSPVGYYNEQFF. CDR3 nucleotide sequence: TGTGCCAGCTCACCAGTCGGGTACTACAATGAGCAGTTCTTC. The full variable domain, rest sourced from reference TRBV18 and TRBJ2-1, is NAGVMQNPRHLVRRRGQEARLRCSPMKGHSHVYWYRQLPEEGLKFMVYLQKENIIDESGMPKERFSAEFPKEGPSILRIQQVVRGDSAAYFCASSPVGYYNEQFFGPGTRLTVL.

The chain is built from TRBV28 and TRBJ1-2, with TRBD1 identical over 7 bases. V gave up 5 bases and J gave up 6 bases; unmatched junction bases: 12. CDR1 MDHEN and CDR2 SYDVKM come from the germline V gene. The CDR3 sequence is 15 residues long. The chain's CDR3 is CASSPPTGVGNGYTF. CDR3 sequence (DNA): TGTGCCAGCAGTCCTCCTACAGGGGTAGGCAATGGCTACACCTTC.

The chain uses TRBV4-2 and TRBJ2-7; TRBD2 aligns across 13 bases. CDR1 is LGHNA, CDR2 YNFKEQ, per germline. This CDR3 has 18 amino acids. Unmatched junction bases numbered 10, after V lost 0 bases and J lost 5 bases. The CDR3 loop reads CASSQDPPGLAGANEQYF. The DNA for the CDR3 is TGTGCCAGCAGCCAAGATCCCCCCGGACTAGCGGGGGCCAACGAGCAGTACTTC.

The CDR3 nucleotides are TGTGCCGGGAATGGGCAGGGGTCCTCCTACGAGCAGTACTTC. Translated: CAGNGQGSSYEQYF. The chain uses TRBV21-1 and TRBJ2-7; whether TRBD1, the table's D call, matches the DNA was not checked. TRBV21-1 is tagged as a pseudogene. There are 14 residues in the CDR3.

The gene calls are TRBV9 and TRBJ2-1, with 7 bases identical to TRBD1. Germline values: CDR1 SGDLS, CDR2 YYNGEE. There are 15 residues in the CDR3. The V segment lost 0 bases and the J segment 6 bases; nucleotides outside the gene matches: 6. The CDR3 coding sequence is TGTGCCAGCAGCGTAGACGGGACAGTCTTCAATGAGCAGTTCTTC. Amino acid sequence: CASSVDGTVFNEQFF.

The V and J genes are TRBV11-3 and TRBJ1-5; 7 nucleotides match TRBD1. The germline V gene has CDR1 SGHNT and CDR2 YENEEA. J was trimmed by 3 bases and V by 5 bases; bases with no gene match: 7. The CDR3 contains 15 residues. CDR3 coding DNA: TGTGCCAGCAGCCCTCCGGGACAGTTCAATCAGCCCCAGCATTTT. Its translation: CASSPPGQFNQPQHF.

The V and J genes are TRBV6-4 and TRBJ2-1, with 13 bases identical to TRBD2. The CDR3 is 15 residues long. The V gene end was trimmed by 4 bases and the J gene end by 6 bases; junction bases not matched to a gene: 3. CDR1 and CDR2 from the germline V gene are MRHNA and SNTAGT. CDR3 region: CASSAGTSGANEQFF. CDR3 nucleotide sequence: TGTGCCAGCAGTGCCGGGACTAGCGGGGCCAATGAGCAGTTCTTC.

This chain links TRBV18 with TRBJ2-1; 8 bases fit TRBD2. Germline values: CDR1 KGHSH, CDR2 LQKENI. The CDR3 loop spans 20 amino acids. Trimming removed 0 bases from V and 10 bases from J; junction bases left unmatched: 23. This chain's CDR3 is CASSPPLPLQGGRPRWEQFF. The CDR3 nucleotides are TGTGCCAGCTCACCACCCCTCCCTTTGCAAGGCGGGAGGCCCAGGTGGGAGCAGTTCTTC.

The chain combines TRBV27 with TRBJ2-5, with TRBD1 identical over 7 bases. This CDR3 comprises 15 residues. The germline V gene encodes CDR1 MNHEY and CDR2 SMNVEV (reference sequence). V lost 5 bases to trimming and J lost 3 bases; unmatched junction nucleotides: 9. This CDR3 is CASSPIDRVKETQYF. As DNA, the CDR3 is TGTGCCAGCAGTCCAATCGACAGGGTTAAAGAGACCCAGTACTTC.